The clone carrying this TCR beta chain is a singleton in its sample. No antigen is known for it. This record belongs to a study of graft-versus-host responses after intestinal transplantation. The wider study: Each transplant was multivisceral, liver-intestinal, or isolated intestinal.

This CDR3 contains 15 residues. The junction had 0 bases not matched to a gene; V was cut back by 0 bases and J by 2 bases. The germline CDR1 and CDR2 sequences are SGHNT and YYREEE (reference sequence). Repertoires were generated with immunoSEQ multiplex PCR, while TCRdb's copy carries only in-frame clones and drops some. The data hold approximately 90,000 clones, with about 91% observed a single time. The clonotype was recovered from a human donor who was the organ donor for an intestinal transplant. This sample comprised unstimulated CD8+ T cells sorted from spleen or lymph node cells, obtained before transplant. V is TRBV5-4 and J is TRBJ1-3; 9 bases map to TRBD1. The CDR3 DNA reads as TGTGCCAGCAGCTTGGACAGGGGGCCTGGAAACACCATATATTTT. The encoded protein is CASSLDRGPGNTIYF.